Following are 9 T cell receptor beta chains from one sample sequenced in a study of T cell responses to AZD1222 COVID-19 vaccine. Profiling relied on immunoSEQ multiplex PCR, and the TCRdb table lists in-frame clones only, not all of them. The sample records approximately 170,000 clones, about 91% being singletons. Sequenced here: peripheral blood, sampled 28 days after the second AZD1222 dose. These receptors were taken from an adult who received the AZD1222 COVID-19 vaccine.

This rearrangement joins TRBV4-2 to TRBJ1-5, with 10 bases aligning to TRBD1. After removal of 0 bases from V and 7 bases from J, the junction contained 6 bases not matched to a gene. The CDR3 length is 16 residues. Germline V gene sequence: CDR1 LGHNA, CDR2 YNFKEQ. The chain's CDR3 is CASSQDRGTGDQPQHF. CDR3 in DNA: TGTGCCAGCAGCCAAGATAGGGGGACAGGGGACCAGCCCCAGCATTTT.

This CDR3 is CSVHGPGEKDYGYTF. CDR3 nucleotide sequence: TGCAGCGTTCACGGGCCAGGGGAAAAGGACTATGGCTACACCTTC. The chain combines TRBV29-1 with TRBJ1-2; D may be TRBD1 (6 bases). This CDR3 has 15 residues. Germline V gene lookup returns CDR1 SQVTM and CDR2 ANQGSEA. Trimming shortened V by 5 bases and J by 3 bases, and 19 bases separated the two germline ends.

V is TRBV7-2 and J is TRBJ2-7; 11 bases agree with TRBD2. Trimming at V came to 1 base and at J to 3 bases, leaving 8 bases not matched to a gene. The CDR3 covers 17 residues. Germline loops: CDR1 SGHTA, CDR2 FQGNSA. The DNA of the CDR3 is TGTGCCAGCAGCTTAGGTGGTAGCGGGGGGGCCGGCTACGAGCAGTACTTC. It encodes CASSLGGSGGAGYEQYF.

The genes are TRBV6-1 and TRBJ2-3; the match to TRBD2 covers 8 bases. The CDR3 has 16 amino acids. Germline V CDR1 and CDR2: MNHNS, SASEGT. The V gene end was trimmed by 3 bases and the J gene end by 2 bases; junction bases not matched to a gene: 7. CDR3 protein: CASSDQLADPTDTQYF. In DNA, the CDR3 is TGTGCCAGCAGTGATCAACTAGCGGATCCCACAGATACGCAGTATTTT.

J is TRBJ1-2 and V is TRBV5-1; a weak D match, TRBD1 (6 bases). CDR3 length: 12 amino acids. The germline CDR1 and CDR2 sequences are SGHRS and YFSETQ. Trimming stripped 2 bases from V and 10 bases from J, with 12 bases between. CDR3 region: CASSFAGGLYTF. CDR3 in DNA: TGCGCCAGCAGCTTTGCTGGGGGCCTCTACACCTTC.

This chain joins TRBV6-5 and TRBJ2-3; D gene ambiguous. V lost 2 bases, J lost 6 bases, and 18 bases lay in between. This CDR3 is built from 16 residues. CDR1 MNHEY and CDR2 SVGAGI come from the germline V gene. The DNA of the CDR3 is TGTGCCAGCAGTTACGCTTCCCCTTCAATTGTGGATACGCAGTATTTT. Translation: CASSYASPSIVDTQYF.

The chain combines TRBV11-2 with TRBJ1-3; D ambiguous. CDR1 is SGHAT and CDR2 is FQNNGV in the germline V gene. The CDR3 has 11 residues. V was shortened by 4 bases and J by 4 bases, with 2 bases between the two germline ends. CDR3 loop: CASSWGNTIYF. In DNA, the CDR3 is TGTGCCAGCAGCTGGGGAAACACCATATATTTT.

The chain carries TRBV6-6 and TRBJ1-1, with 7 bases fitting TRBD1. The CDR3 is made up of 13 amino acids. Germline values: CDR1 MNHNY, CDR2 SVGAGI (reference sequence). V shed 10 bases, J shed 1 base, and the junction held 6 bases outside the gene matches. CDR3 region: CATQGQTNTEAFF. Here the CDR3 DNA reads TGTGCCACCCAGGGACAGACGAACACTGAAGCTTTCTTT.

This clone occurred once. V is TRBV6-5 and J is TRBJ1-6; D uncertain. V shed 6 bases and J shed 0 bases, with 6 bases lying between them. In germline, CDR1 is MNHEY, CDR2 SVGAGI. The CDR3 covers 14 residues. The CDR3 loop is CASRDRSYNSPLHF. The CDR3 bases are TGTGCCAGCAGGGACCGCTCCTATAATTCACCCCTCCACTTT.